Described below is a single TCR beta chain sequence and its context. The data were taken from a study of PD-L1 blockade in urothelial cancer. Germline V gene sequence: CDR1 LNHNV, CDR2 YYDKDF (reference sequence). This CDR3 spans 14 amino acids. V shed 0 bases and J shed 0 bases, with 6 bases lying between them. Only in-frame clones appear in the TCRdb table, and some are missing; sequencing was by immunoSEQ multiplex PCR. The table shows under 50,000 clones, with around 83% occurring only once. The time point denotes: pretreatment peripheral blood. The receptor's source is a man aged 50 to 59 with urothelial cancer. This chain links TRBV15 with TRBJ2-7; a weak D match, TRBD1 (6 bases). The sample consisted of PBMCs, taken around atezolizumab (anti-PD-L1) treatment. CDR3 in DNA: TGTGCCACCAGCAGAGAAGGGGGCTCCTACGAGCAGTACTTC. Residues: CATSREGGSYEQYF.